The 3 T cell receptor beta chains below come from one sample, sequenced in a study of T cells after yellow fever vaccination. Each CDR3 protein gets one entry after TCRdb re-called the 5' RACE reads with MiXCR. Of fewer than 450,000 distinct CDR3 sequences in the sample, roughly 4.3% were seen once. Sequenced here: PBMCs, sampled 5 days after the yellow fever booster vaccination. The receptors come from a man between 18 and 29 years old who received the YFV17D yellow fever vaccine.

Only a few counts were recorded for this clonotype. The chain carries TRBV5-8 and TRBJ1-5, with D hard to call. CDR1 and CDR2 (germline): SGHTS, YDEGEE. V dropped 4 bases and J dropped 4 bases, with 9 bases sitting between them. CDR3 size: 13 residues. The CDR3 DNA sequence: TGTGCCAGCAGCCCCGTATATAATCAGCCCCAGCATTTT. The encoded protein is CASSPVYNQPQHF.

This clonotype occurred many times. V is TRBV6-5 and J is TRBJ1-5; the D is unclear. V dropped 2 bases and J dropped 4 bases, with 3 bases sitting between them. There are 12 residues in the CDR3. Per germline, CDR1 MNHEY and CDR2 SVGAGI. The CDR3 spells CASSYNNQPQHF. The CDR3 DNA follows: TGTGCCAGCAGTTACAATAATCAGCCCCAGCATTTT.

A few counts support this clonotype. The chain employs TRBV4-3 and TRBJ2-7; TRBD1 matches 9 bases. This CDR3 has 15 residues. CDR1 and CDR2 from the germline V gene are LGHNA and YSLEER. V trimming: 4 bases; J trimming: 6 bases; junction bases outside the gene matches: 10. The CDR3 reads CASSPEGTGLLEQYF. The CDR3 DNA follows: TGCGCCAGCAGCCCGGAGGGGACAGGGCTGCTCGAGCAGTACTTC.